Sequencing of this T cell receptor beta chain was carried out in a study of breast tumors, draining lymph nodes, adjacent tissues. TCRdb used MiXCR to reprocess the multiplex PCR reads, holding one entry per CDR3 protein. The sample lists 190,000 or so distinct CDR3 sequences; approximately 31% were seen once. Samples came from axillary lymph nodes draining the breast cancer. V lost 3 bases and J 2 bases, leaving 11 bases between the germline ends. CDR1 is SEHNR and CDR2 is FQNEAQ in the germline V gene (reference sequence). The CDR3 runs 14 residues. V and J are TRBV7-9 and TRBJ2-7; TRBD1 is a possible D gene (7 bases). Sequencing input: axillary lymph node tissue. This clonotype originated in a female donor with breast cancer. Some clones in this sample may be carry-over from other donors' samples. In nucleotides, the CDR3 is TGTGCCAGCAGCTTCCCAGGGGGGACCTACGAGCAGTACTTC. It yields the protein CASSFPGGTYEQYF. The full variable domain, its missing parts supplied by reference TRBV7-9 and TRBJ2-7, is DTGVSQNPRHKITKRGQNVTFRCDPISEHNRLYWYRQTLGQGPEFLTYFQNEAQLEKSRLLSDRFSAERPKGSFSTLEIQRTEQGDSAMYLCASSFPGGTYEQYFGPGTRLTVT.